This T cell receptor beta chain was identified in a study of OX40 agonist ivuxolimab in advanced cancers. V was trimmed by 0 bases and J by 5 bases, leaving 19 bases between them. The CDR3 covers 17 residues. The germline CDR1 and CDR2 sequences are LGHNA and YSLEER. This clone is a singleton in its sample. Its specificity is unknown. Study results and limitations: The expanded peripheral T cells' antigen specificity was not determined. Partial responders treated at 0.1-3.0 mg/kg exhibited clonal expansion among the lowest measured.

The assay was immunoSEQ multiplex PCR, and TCRdb's table has in-frame clones only and misses some. Here the sample spans about 74,000 clones, 84% being singletons. Drawing of blood for sampling happened at baseline, at cycle 4 day 1, and at cycle 7 day 1. This specimen was CD4+ or CD8+ T cells sorted from blood, taken in a trial of the OX40 agonist ivuxolimab. The rearrangement uses TRBV4-3 and TRBJ1-2; D is ambiguous. This receptor was obtained from an adult with an advanced solid tumor such as melanoma, head and neck, liver or kidney cancer. CDR3 bases: TGCGCCAGCAGCCAAGATCGTGGAGCAGCCCAAACGTATGGCTACACCTTC. Its translation: CASSQDRGAAQTYGYTF.